A selection of T cell receptor beta chains follows, all from one sample in a study of OX40 agonist ivuxolimab in advanced cancers. Profiled with immunoSEQ multiplex PCR; TCRdb holds only in-frame clones, not every one. The table lists roughly 80,000 clones, about 93% of them singletons. The sample here was CD4+ or CD8+ T cells sorted from blood, taken in a trial of the OX40 agonist ivuxolimab. These receptors came from an adult with an advanced solid tumor such as melanoma, head and neck, liver or kidney cancer. CDR3s include the opening cysteine and the closing phenylalanine or tryptophan. D genes are given only for firm matches. Some rows have no size entry. The others give once, few or many, or a class for an expanded clone.

NA	TRBV5-5	once	TRBJ1-3	CASSPAGAAGNTIYF	TGTGCCAGCAGCCCCGCGGGGGCGGCTGGAAACACCATATATTTT
TRBD1	TRBV5-1	NA	TRBJ2-3	CASSFQGAEDTQYF	TGCGCCAGCAGCTTCCAGGGGGCGGAGGATACGCAGTATTTT
NA	TRBV10-3	once	TRBJ2-2	CAVSESMIGTEGLFF	TGTGCCGTCAGTGAGTCTATGATTGGGACCGAGGGGCTGTTTTTT
NA	TRBV27	NA	TRBJ1-6	CASSLDYNSPLHF	TGTGCCAGCAGTCTGGACTATAATTCACCCCTCCACTTT
TRBD1	TRBV19	NA	TRBJ1-5	CASSTTGDSNQPQHF	TGTGCCAGTAGTACCACAGGGGATAGCAATCAGCCCCAGCATTTT
NA	TRBV7-9	NA	TRBJ2-5	CASSLVLGGGETQYF	TGTGCCAGCAGCTTAGTTCTGGGAGGGGGAGAGACCCAGTACTTC
NA	TRBV27	NA	TRBJ2-2	CASSLSGHTGELFF	TGTGCCAGCAGTTTATCTGGCCACACCGGGGAGCTGTTTTTT
TRBD2	TRBV19	NA	TRBJ2-1	CASRNGGDNEQFF	TGTGCCAGTAGGAACGGGGGGGACAATGAGCAGTTCTTC
TRBD1	TRBV11-2	NA	TRBJ1-2	CASSLAGTELYGYTF	TGTGCCAGCAGCTTAGCAGGGACAGAGCTCTATGGCTACACCTTC
TRBD1	TRBV10-3	NA	TRBJ2-4	CATSPTGNLDIQYF	TGTGCCACCTCCCCGACAGGGAATTTAGACATTCAGTACTTC
NA	TRBV6-1	NA	TRBJ2-3	CASTSDGGHTDTQYF	TGTGCCAGCACCTCAGATGGGGGACACACAGATACGCAGTATTTT
NA	TRBV6-6	NA	TRBJ1-5	CASTWIYSNQPQHF	TGTGCCAGCACGTGGATTTATAGCAATCAGCCCCAGCATTTT
NA	TRBV27	NA	TRBJ2-2	CASSLSPGELFF	TGTGCCAGCAGTCTAAGCCCCGGGGAGCTGTTTTTT
TRBD2	TRBV29-1	NA	TRBJ2-5	CSVTSGEKTQYF	TGCAGCGTTACTAGCGGGGAGAAGACCCAGTACTTC
NA	TRBV9	NA	TRBJ2-1	CASSVGLGGTVSNEQFF	TGTGCCAGCAGCGTAGGACTAGGCGGGACGGTATCGAATGAGCAGTTCTTC
NA	TRBV28	NA	TRBJ1-2	CASSIGGISNYGYTF	TGTGCCAGCAGTATTGGGGGTATAAGCAACTATGGCTACACCTTC
NA	TRBV7-2	NA	TRBJ2-3	CASSLGLNTDTQYF	TGTGCCAGCAGCCTTGGACTGAACACAGATACGCAGTATTTT
TRBD1	TRBV19	NA	TRBJ2-5	CASSIRLVDRGGETQYF	TGTGCCAGTAGTATTCGGTTGGTGGACAGGGGTGGGGAGACCCAGTACTTC
TRBD2	TRBV7-2	NA	TRBJ2-5	CASSREGLVQFKTQYF	TGTGCCAGCAGCCGGGAGGGGCTGGTTCAATTTAAGACCCAGTACTTC
NA	TRBV10-2	NA	TRBJ2-5	CASSPRSGAQETQYF	TGCGCCAGCAGCCCCCGGTCGGGGGCCCAAGAGACCCAGTACTTC
NA	TRBV18	NA	TRBJ2-4	CASSPPSVGDIQYF	TGTGCCAGCTCACCACCCTCCGTGGGGGACATTCAGTACTTC
TRBD2	TRBV12-5	NA	TRBJ2-3	CASGLSGATDTQYF	TGTGCTAGTGGTTTGAGCGGGGCCACAGATACGCAGTATTTT
NA	TRBV5-1	NA	TRBJ1-1	CASSPDTLNTEAFF	TGCGCCAGCAGCCCGGACACTTTGAACACTGAAGCTTTCTTT
TRBD1	TRBV28	once	TRBJ2-4	CASSLTGGENIQYF	TGTGCCAGCAGTCTTACAGGGGGCGAAAACATTCAGTACTTC
TRBD2	TRBV4-3	NA	TRBJ2-3	CASSHDFRGTSGGGVGQYF	TGCGCCAGCAGCCATGACTTTCGTGGGACTAGCGGGGGGGGAGTAGGGCAGTATTTT
NA	TRBV7-6	NA	TRBJ2-1	CASSLAGPTYNEQFF	TGTGCCAGCAGCTTAGCCGGCCCAACCTACAATGAGCAGTTCTTC
TRBD2	TRBV11-2	once	TRBJ2-5	CASSPGLAGETQYF	TGTGCCAGCAGCCCCGGACTAGCGGGAGAGACCCAGTACTTC
TRBD2	TRBV2	NA	TRBJ2-5	CASSELTSGSQETQYF	TGTGCCAGCAGTGAATTGACTAGCGGGAGTCAAGAGACCCAGTACTTC
NA	TRBV11-2	NA	TRBJ1-1	CASSPIMGLVAFF	TGTGCCAGCAGCCCCATTATGGGTTTGGTAGCTTTCTTT
NA	TRBV5-1	NA	TRBJ1-3	CASRPEGVPGNTIYF	TGCGCCAGCCGACCCGAGGGGGTACCCGGAAACACCATATATTTT
TRBD1	TRBV10-3	NA	TRBJ1-4	CAISDAGTGGEKLFF	TGTGCCATCAGTGACGCCGGGACAGGGGGTGAAAAACTGTTTTTT
NA	TRBV5-1	NA	TRBJ2-7	CASSLDRAYEQYF	TGCGCCAGCAGCTTGGACAGAGCCTACGAGCAGTACTTC
TRBD2	TRBV19	NA	TRBJ2-1	CASMGLAGDNEQFF	TGTGCCAGTATGGGACTAGCGGGGGACAATGAGCAGTTCTTC
TRBD1	TRBV6-1	NA	TRBJ1-1	CASSDPGYQTTGKSEAFF	TGTGCCAGCAGTGACCCCGGATACCAGACGACAGGGAAGTCTGAAGCTTTCTTT
NA	TRBV28	NA	TRBJ1-2	CASSSGYGYTF	TGTGCCAGCAGTAGTGGTTATGGCTACACCTTC
NA	TRBV5-1	few	TRBJ2-2	CASSLGGGITGELFF	TGCGCCAGCAGCTTGGGCGGGGGCATCACCGGGGAGCTGTTTTTT
NA	TRBV7-9	NA	TRBJ1-6	CASSFDSHNSPLHF	TGTGCCAGCAGCTTCGACAGCCATAATTCACCCCTCCACTTT
NA	TRBV5-4	NA	TRBJ2-3	CASSLGTKSTDTQYF	TGTGCCAGCAGCTTGGGGACTAAGAGCACAGATACGCAGTATTTT
TRBD1	TRBV5-8	NA	TRBJ1-4	CASSGGQGLSNEKLFF	TGTGCCAGCAGCGGTGGACAGGGGCTTTCTAATGAAAAACTGTTTTTT
NA	TRBV28	NA	TRBJ1-1	CASFTLGEGGTEAFF	TGTGCCAGCTTTACCCTAGGGGAGGGCGGCACTGAAGCTTTCTTT
NA	TRBV19	NA	TRBJ2-3	CASSWADSTDTQYF	TGTGCCAGTAGTTGGGCGGACAGCACAGATACGCAGTATTTT
TRBD2	TRBV30	NA	TRBJ2-3	CAWGGGQDTQYF	TGTGCCTGGGGCGGGGGGCAAGATACGCAGTATTTT
NA	TRBV6-5	once	TRBJ1-5	CASSYGERQPQHF	TGTGCCAGCAGTTACGGGGAACGGCAGCCCCAGCATTTT
TRBD1	TRBV19	NA	TRBJ2-3	CASSIGGQGTDTQYF	TGTGCCAGTAGTATAGGGGGACAGGGGACAGATACGCAGTATTTT
TRBD2	TRBV27	NA	TRBJ2-5	CASSLGPGGETQYF	TGTGCCAGCAGTTTAGGCCCGGGAGGGGAGACCCAGTACTTC
TRBD1	TRBV5-1	NA	TRBJ2-1	CASSLTGGSYNEQFF	TGCGCCAGCAGCTTGACAGGGGGCTCCTACAATGAGCAGTTCTTC
TRBD1	TRBV29-1	few	TRBJ1-1	CSVGQGNTEAFF	TGCAGCGTCGGACAGGGGAACACTGAAGCTTTCTTT
TRBD1	TRBV30	NA	TRBJ1-5	CAWSERDRVRNQPQHF	TGTGCCTGGAGTGAAAGGGACAGAGTTCGCAATCAGCCCCAGCATTTT